The rows below give T cell receptor beta chains drawn from one sample of a study of T cells in Graves' hyperthyroidism and ophthalmopathy. TCRdb recomputed calls from the multiplex PCR reads with MiXCR, one row per CDR3 protein. The data show 35,000 to 45,000 distinct CDR3 sequences, around 50% seen once. Source material: blood. These receptors all come from a woman in her fifties or sixties with Graves' hyperthyroidism that later progressed to Graves' ophthalmopathy. Each CDR3 is given with its conserved first and last residue. The order of the fields is clone size, D gene, V gene, J gene, CDR3 length, CDR3 DNA, CDR3 protein. The D gene is left open where the match is weak. Only part of the rows carry a size: once, few, many, or a class if the clone is expanded.

>many|NA|TRBV2|TRBJ2-5|13
TGTGCCAGCAGTGACAGGGGCCAAGAGACCCAGTACTTC
CASSDRGQETQYF
>many|TRBD2|TRBV9|TRBJ2-7|15
TGTGCCAGCAGCCCTCGGACTAGCGGGGGGTACGAGCAGTACTTC
CASSPRTSGGYEQYF
>many|NA|TRBV12-3/TRBV12-4|TRBJ2-1|10
TGTGCCAGCAGTTTAGGCCCGATCGAGTTC
CASSLGPIEF
>NA|NA|TRBV20-1|TRBJ1-5|14
TGCAGTGCGGTGACTAGCGGGGCTAATCAGCCCCAGCATTTT
CSAVTSGANQPQHF
>NA|NA|TRBV20-1|TRBJ1-2|16
TGCATTGCTAGAGCAACAGTGGACATGGGATTCTATGGCTACACCTTC
CIARATVDMGFYGYTF
>many|NA|TRBV6-6|TRBJ1-1|13
TGTGCCAGCAGTTACGCGGGTGCCACTGAAGCTTTCTTT
CASSYAGATEAFF
>many|NA|TRBV19|TRBJ2-3|16
TGTGCCAGTAGTATCCAGGGGCACATTCTCACAGATACGCAGTATTTT
CASSIQGHILTDTQYF
>NA|NA|TRBV9|TRBJ2-3|13
TGTGCCAGCGGGGGGGGCGGCGCAGATACGCAGTATTTT
CASGGGGADTQYF
>medium-sized|NA|TRBV12-3/TRBV12-4|TRBJ2-1|14
TGTGCCAGCAGTTCCCGATGGGGGGACAATGAGCAGTTCTTC
CASSSRWGDNEQFF
>NA|NA|TRBV11-3|TRBJ2-7|14
TGTGCCTGCAGCTTATTTGGGGTCTCATACGAGCAGTACTTC
CACSLFGVSYEQYF
>NA|NA|TRBV10-1|TRBJ2-5|13
TGCGCCAGCAGGACGGGGGACCAAGAGACCCAGTACTTC
CASRTGDQETQYF
>NA|NA|TRBV20-1|TRBJ1-2|8
TGCAGTGCTAGAGGCTACACCTTC
CSARGYTF
>medium-sized|NA|TRBV2|TRBJ1-5|14
TGTGCCAGCAGTGAGACTGCGAAGAATCAGCCCCAGCATTTT
CASSETAKNQPQHF
>many|NA|TRBV6-2/TRBV6-3|TRBJ2-7|13
TGTGCCAGCAGTTGGGGATCGTCCTACGAGCAGTACTTC
CASSWGSSYEQYF
>medium-sized|NA|TRBV25-1|TRBJ2-7|15
TGTGCCAGCAGTGGTAAGCGGAGCGGAACCTACGAGCAGTACTTC
CASSGKRSGTYEQYF
>many|NA|TRBV11-1|TRBJ2-5|15
TGTGCCAGCAGCTTAGCTCCGGAGGGGTGGGAGACCCAGTACTTC
CASSLAPEGWETQYF
>NA|TRBD1|TRBV10-3|TRBJ1-1|14
TGTGCCATCAGTGAGTCACAGACAGGGACTTCGGCTTTCTTT
CAISESQTGTSAFF
>NA|NA|TRBV25-1|TRBJ2-7|11
TGTGCCAACAGAAATTATGACGAGCAGTACTTC
CANRNYDEQYF
>NA|NA|TRBV20-1|TRBJ2-7|13
TGCAGTGCCCCTAAGCGAGGCTCCTACGAGCAGTACTTC
CSAPKRGSYEQYF
>NA|NA|TRBV3-1|TRBJ2-5|16
TGTGCCAGCAGCCAAGATTACGGTTTCTTACAAGAGACCCGGTACTTC
CASSQDYGFLQETRYF
>NA|NA|TRBV20-1|TRBJ2-7|13
TGCAGTGCACCACGGGACCCAGCCTACGAGCAGTACTTC
CSAPRDPAYEQYF
>many|NA|TRBV11-3|TRBJ1-1|15
TGTGCCAGCAGCTCAGAGGGGGGTTTGAACACTGAAGCTTTCTTT
CASSSEGGLNTEAFF
>many|TRBD1|TRBV7-9|TRBJ1-2|15
TGTGCCAGCAGCCCCCGGACAGGGGAGTGGTATGGCTACACCTTC
CASSPRTGEWYGYTF
>medium-sized|NA|TRBV5-6|TRBJ2-7|12
TGTGCCAGCAGCCCAGGGGCCTACGAGCAGTACTTC
CASSPGAYEQYF
>NA|TRBD1|TRBV15|TRBJ2-1|17
TGTGCCACCAGCAGGACAGGGGGCGCGCGGTCCTACGATGAGCGATTCTTC
CATSRTGGARSYDERFF
>NA|TRBD1|TRBV5-8|TRBJ2-7|15
TGCGCCAGCAGCCAAGAAACAGGGGCCACCGGGGAGCTGTACTTC
CASSQETGATGELYF
>many|NA|TRBV6-1|TRBJ1-2|14
TGTGCCAGCATTCATCCCGGACAGTTCTATGGCTACACCTTC
CASIHPGQFYGYTF
>NA|NA|TRBV5-1|TRBJ1-1|16
TGCGCCAGCAGCTTGGGACTAGCGGGGGGTTACACTGAAGCTTTCTTT
CASSLGLAGGYTEAFF
>NA|NA|TRBV24-1|TRBJ2-5|14
TGTGCCACCAGTGCTAGCCGGGGAGAGGAGACCCAGTACTTC
CATSASRGEETQYF
>NA|NA|TRBV5-6|TRBJ2-7|9
TGTGCCAGCAGCTACGGACAGTACTTC
CASSYGQYF
>NA|NA|TRBV6-5|TRBJ1-2|13
TGTGCCAGCAGTCCGGGTAGGGATTATGGCTACACCTTC
CASSPGRDYGYTF
>NA|TRBD2|TRBV9|TRBJ2-5|15
TGTGCCAGCAGCCCCCGACTAGCGGGAGTCGAGACCCAGTACTTC
CASSPRLAGVETQYF
>NA|TRBD1|TRBV6-5|TRBJ2-7|14
TGTGCCAGCAGTTACTCGGGACAGGTCGACGAGCAGTACTTC
CASSYSGQVDEQYF
>NA|TRBD2|TRBV19|TRBJ2-7|15
TGTGCCGGCCGGACTAGCGGGATTGACTCCTACGAGCAGTACTTC
CAGRTSGIDSYEQYF
>NA|TRBD2|TRBV10-3|TRBJ2-3|15
TGTGCCATCAGTACTAGCGGGGGTGGCACAGATACGCAGTATTTT
CAISTSGGGTDTQYF
>NA|NA|TRBV5-1|TRBJ2-7|16
TGCGCCAGCAGCGTTGTGTCAGTTTTCAGAACCTACGAGCAGTACTTC
CASSVVSVFRTYEQYF
>NA|TRBD1|TRBV7-6|TRBJ2-7|14
TGTGCCAGCAGCGCGGGACAGGGAAACCACGAGCAGTACTTC
CASSAGQGNHEQYF
>many|NA|TRBV5-4|TRBJ2-1|11
TGTGCCAGCAGCTTTTTCAATGAGCAGTTCTTC
CASSFFNEQFF
>NA|TRBD2|TRBV20-1|TRBJ2-3|15
TGCAGTGCTAATGGGTGGGTAGCGGGGTACAATGAGCAGTATTTT
CSANGWVAGYNEQYF
>many|NA|TRBV12-3/TRBV12-4|TRBJ1-4|14
TGTGCCAGCGCGTCGGGCGTAATTAATGAAAAACTGTTTTTT
CASASGVINEKLFF
>NA|TRBD1|TRBV25-1|TRBJ2-7|15
TGTGCCAGCAGTCAGTATGTCGGACAGGCCTACGAGCAGTACTTC
CASSQYVGQAYEQYF
>NA|TRBD2|TRBV7-2|TRBJ2-2|17
TGTGCCAGCAGCAGTCCGGCGGGAGGGGTGCGTGCCGGGGAGCTGTTTTTT
CASSSPAGGVRAGELFF
>many|TRBD1|TRBV9|TRBJ2-1|15
TGTGCCAGCAGCGTAGAAGGACAGGGGGGCAATGAGCAGTTCTTC
CASSVEGQGGNEQFF
>once|NA|TRBV7-3|TRBJ1-5|15
TGTGCCAGCAGCTTAATGGGGCCTCCGGATTCACCCCAGCATTTT
CASSLMGPPDSPQHF
>NA|NA|TRBV20-1|TRBJ1-6|14
TGCAGTGCCCAGGGGAGGGTCAAGAATTCACCCCTCCACTTT
CSAQGRVKNSPLHF
>NA|NA|TRBV5-5|TRBJ1-2|16
TGTGCCAGCAGCCCGGTGGGGGTCGGGACCGACTATGGCTACACCTTC
CASSPVGVGTDYGYTF
>many|NA|TRBV30|TRBJ1-4|15
TGTGCCTGGAGTGATAGAGGAAGTTTCGATGAAAAACTGTTTTTT
CAWSDRGSFDEKLFF
>NA|NA|TRBV5-1|TRBJ2-5|14
TGCGCCAGCGGCCCCTCGTCTGGAGGGGAGACCCAGTACTTC
CASGPSSGGETQYF
>NA|NA|TRBV6-5|TRBJ2-7|12
TGTGCCAGCGGTAGCCGCCGAGACAAAAAGTACTTC
CASGSRRDKKYF
>NA|NA|TRBV7-9|TRBJ1-1|14
TGTGCCAGCAGCTTAGCGGGGGACGCCACTGAAGCTTTCTTT
CASSLAGDATEAFF
>NA|NA|TRBV19|TRBJ1-2|13
TGTGCCACCCTCTACGAACAGGGAAGCGGCTACACCTTC
CATLYEQGSGYTF
>NA|TRBD1|TRBV7-9|TRBJ1-2|14
TGCGCCAGCAGCACCGACAGGGGGAACTATGGCTACACCTTC
CASSTDRGNYGYTF
>medium-sized|NA|TRBV7-2|TRBJ1-4|13
TGTGCCAGCAGCTTCGCCGGTGATGAAAAACTGTTTTTT
CASSFAGDEKLFF
>NA|NA|TRBV7-9|TRBJ2-5|9
TGTGCCAGCAGCCAAAACCAGTACTTC
CASSQNQYF
>many|NA|TRBV6-2/TRBV6-3|TRBJ1-2|14
TGTGCCAGCAGTTACTCAAGGGCAAGTAGTGGCTACACCTTC
CASSYSRASSGYTF
>many|TRBD2|TRBV9|TRBJ2-7|16
TGTGCCAGCAGCCCTGGAGCTAGCGGAGCCTCCTACGAGCAGTACTTC
CASSPGASGASYEQYF
>NA|NA|TRBV6-5|TRBJ2-7|17
TGTGCCAGCCAACGCGACTCCGGGGACCTGAGCTCCTACGAGCAGTACTTC
CASQRDSGDLSSYEQYF
>many|NA|TRBV3-1|TRBJ2-1|14
TGTGCCAGCAGCCAAGTCCGTGCGGGCAATGAGCAGTTCTTC
CASSQVRAGNEQFF
>NA|NA|TRBV30|TRBJ2-3|15
TGTGCCTGGAGTGTATTCAACGACTATGGAGATACGCAGTATTTT
CAWSVFNDYGDTQYF
>NA|NA|TRBV20-1|TRBJ1-5|12
TGCAGTGCTAGAAGGGACCGCCAGGCCCAGCATTTT
CSARRDRQAQHF